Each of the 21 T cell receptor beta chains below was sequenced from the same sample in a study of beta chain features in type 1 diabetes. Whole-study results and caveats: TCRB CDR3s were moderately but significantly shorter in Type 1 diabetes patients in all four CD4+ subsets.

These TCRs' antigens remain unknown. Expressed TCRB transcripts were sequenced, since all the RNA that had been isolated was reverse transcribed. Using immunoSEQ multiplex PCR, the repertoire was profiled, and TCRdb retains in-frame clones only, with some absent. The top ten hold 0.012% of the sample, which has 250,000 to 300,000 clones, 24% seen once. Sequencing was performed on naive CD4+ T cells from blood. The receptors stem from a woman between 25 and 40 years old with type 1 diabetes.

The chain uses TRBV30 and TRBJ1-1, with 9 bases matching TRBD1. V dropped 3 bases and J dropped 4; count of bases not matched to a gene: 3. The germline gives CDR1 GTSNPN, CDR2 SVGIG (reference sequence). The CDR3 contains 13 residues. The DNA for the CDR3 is TGTGCCTGGAGCCTACAGGGGGCCACTGAAGCTTTCTTT. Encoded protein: CAWSLQGATEAFF.

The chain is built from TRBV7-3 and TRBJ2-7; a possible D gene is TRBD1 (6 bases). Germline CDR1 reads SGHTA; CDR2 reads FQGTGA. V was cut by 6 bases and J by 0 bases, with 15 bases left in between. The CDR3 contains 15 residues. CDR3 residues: CASSTYGTSSYEQYF. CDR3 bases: TGTGCCAGCAGTACATACGGGACAAGCTCCTACGAGCAGTACTTC.

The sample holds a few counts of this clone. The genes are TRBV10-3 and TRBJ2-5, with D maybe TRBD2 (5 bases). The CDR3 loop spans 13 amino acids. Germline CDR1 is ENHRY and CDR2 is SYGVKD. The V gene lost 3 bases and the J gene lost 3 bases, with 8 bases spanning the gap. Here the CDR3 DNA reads TGTGCCATCAGTGATCGAGCGGAAGAGACCCAGTACTTC. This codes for CAISDRAEETQYF.

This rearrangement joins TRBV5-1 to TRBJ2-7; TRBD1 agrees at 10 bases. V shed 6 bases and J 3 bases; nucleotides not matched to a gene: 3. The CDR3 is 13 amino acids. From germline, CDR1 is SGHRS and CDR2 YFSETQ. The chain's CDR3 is CASMGQGSYEQYF. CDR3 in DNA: TGCGCCAGCATGGGACAGGGGAGCTACGAGCAGTACTTC.

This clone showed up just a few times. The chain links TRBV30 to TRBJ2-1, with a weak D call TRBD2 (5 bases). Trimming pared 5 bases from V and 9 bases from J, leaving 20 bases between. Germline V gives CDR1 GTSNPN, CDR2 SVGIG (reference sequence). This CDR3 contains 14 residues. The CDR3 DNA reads TGTGCCTGGGGTATCCGGACTGGTTCGGGTGAGCAGTTCTTC. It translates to CAWGIRTGSGEQFF.

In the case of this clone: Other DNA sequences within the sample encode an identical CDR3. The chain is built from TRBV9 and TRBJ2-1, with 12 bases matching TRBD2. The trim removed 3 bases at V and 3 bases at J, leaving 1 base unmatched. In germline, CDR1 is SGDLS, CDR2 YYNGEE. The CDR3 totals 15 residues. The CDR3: CASSETSGSYNEQFF. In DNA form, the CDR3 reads TGTGCCAGCAGCGAGACTAGCGGGAGCTACAATGAGCAGTTCTTC.

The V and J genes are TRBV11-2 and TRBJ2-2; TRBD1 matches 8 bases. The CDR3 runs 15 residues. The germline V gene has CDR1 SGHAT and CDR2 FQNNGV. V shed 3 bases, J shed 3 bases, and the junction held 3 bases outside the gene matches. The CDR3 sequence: CASSFQGADTGELFF. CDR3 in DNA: TGTGCCAGCAGCTTTCAGGGGGCGGACACCGGGGAGCTGTTTTTT.

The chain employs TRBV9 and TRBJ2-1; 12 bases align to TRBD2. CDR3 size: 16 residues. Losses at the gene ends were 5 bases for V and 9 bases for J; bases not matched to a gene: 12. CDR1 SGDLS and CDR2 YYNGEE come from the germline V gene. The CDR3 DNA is TGTGCCAGCAGTCCTAGTCTAGCGGGAGGGCCGACTGAGCAGTTCTTC. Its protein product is CASSPSLAGGPTEQFF.

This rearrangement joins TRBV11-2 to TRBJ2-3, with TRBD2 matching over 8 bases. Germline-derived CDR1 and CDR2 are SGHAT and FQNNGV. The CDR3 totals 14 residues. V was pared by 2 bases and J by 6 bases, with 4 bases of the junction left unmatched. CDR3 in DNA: TGTGCCAGCAGCTTATTACCTAGCGGGGATACGCAGTATTTT. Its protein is CASSLLPSGDTQYF.

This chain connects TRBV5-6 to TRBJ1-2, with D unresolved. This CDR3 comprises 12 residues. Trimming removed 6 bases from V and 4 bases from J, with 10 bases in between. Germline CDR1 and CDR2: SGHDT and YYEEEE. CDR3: CASNFGGYGYTF. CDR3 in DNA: TGTGCCAGCAACTTCGGCGGCTATGGCTACACCTTC.

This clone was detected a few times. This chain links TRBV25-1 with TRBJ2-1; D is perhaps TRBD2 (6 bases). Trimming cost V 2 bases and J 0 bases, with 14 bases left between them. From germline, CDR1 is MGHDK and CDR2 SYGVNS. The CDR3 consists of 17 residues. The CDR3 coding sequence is TGTGCCAGCAGTGAAAAGACTAGGAGGAGCTCCTACAATGAGCAGTTCTTC. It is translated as CASSEKTRRSSYNEQFF.

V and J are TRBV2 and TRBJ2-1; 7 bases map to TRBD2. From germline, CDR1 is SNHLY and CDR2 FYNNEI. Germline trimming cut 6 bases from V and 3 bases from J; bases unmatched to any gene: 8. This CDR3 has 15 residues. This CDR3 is CASRTASGDYNEQFF. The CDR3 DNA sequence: TGTGCCAGCAGGACAGCTAGCGGAGACTACAATGAGCAGTTCTTC.

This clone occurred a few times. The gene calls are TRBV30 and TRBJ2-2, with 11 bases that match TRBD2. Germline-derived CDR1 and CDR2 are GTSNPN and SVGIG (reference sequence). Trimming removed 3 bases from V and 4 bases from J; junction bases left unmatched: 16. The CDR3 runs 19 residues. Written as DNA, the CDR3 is TGTGCCTGGAGGGGGACTAGCGGAGGACGGAACACCGCCACCGGGGAGCTGTTTTTT. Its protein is CAWRGTSGGRNTATGELFF.

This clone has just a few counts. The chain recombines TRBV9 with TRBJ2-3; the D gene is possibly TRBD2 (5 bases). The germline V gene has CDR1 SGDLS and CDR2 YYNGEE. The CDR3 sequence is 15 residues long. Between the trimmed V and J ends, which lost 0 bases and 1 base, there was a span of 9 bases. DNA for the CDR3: TGTGCCAGCAGCGTAGCCGGGATTGGCACAGATACGCAGTATTTT. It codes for CASSVAGIGTDTQYF.

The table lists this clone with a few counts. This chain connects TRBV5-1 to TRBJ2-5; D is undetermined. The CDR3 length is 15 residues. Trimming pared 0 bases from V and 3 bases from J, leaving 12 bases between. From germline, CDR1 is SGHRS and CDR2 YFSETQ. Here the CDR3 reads CASSLAISGKETQYF. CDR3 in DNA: TGCGCCAGCAGCTTGGCCATCTCGGGTAAAGAGACCCAGTACTTC.

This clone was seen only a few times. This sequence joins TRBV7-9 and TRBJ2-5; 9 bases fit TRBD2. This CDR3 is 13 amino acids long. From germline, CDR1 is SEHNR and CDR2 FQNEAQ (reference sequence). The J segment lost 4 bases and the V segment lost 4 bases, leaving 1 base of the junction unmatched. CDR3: CASSYSGRETQYF. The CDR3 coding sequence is TGTGCCAGCAGCTATAGCGGGAGAGAGACCCAGTACTTC. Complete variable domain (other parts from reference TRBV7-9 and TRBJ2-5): DTGVSQNPRHKITKRGQNVTFRCDPISEHNRLYWYRQTLGQGPEFLTYFQNEAQLEKSRLLSDRFSAERPKGSFSTLEIQRTEQGDSAMYLCASSYSGRETQYFGPGTRLLVL.

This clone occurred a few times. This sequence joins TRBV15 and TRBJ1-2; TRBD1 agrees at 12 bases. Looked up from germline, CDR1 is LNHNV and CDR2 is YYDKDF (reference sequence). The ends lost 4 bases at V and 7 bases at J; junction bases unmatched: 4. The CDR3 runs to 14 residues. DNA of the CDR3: TGTGCCACCAGCACGGGACAGGGGGCAGTTGGCTACACCTTC. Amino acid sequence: CATSTGQGAVGYTF.

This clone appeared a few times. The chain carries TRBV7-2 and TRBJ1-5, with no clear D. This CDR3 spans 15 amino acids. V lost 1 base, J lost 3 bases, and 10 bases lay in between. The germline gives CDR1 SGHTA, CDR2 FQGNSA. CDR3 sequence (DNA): TGTGCCAGCAGCTTAGTAGAGGGTCTCAATCAGCCCCAGCATTTT. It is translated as CASSLVEGLNQPQHF.

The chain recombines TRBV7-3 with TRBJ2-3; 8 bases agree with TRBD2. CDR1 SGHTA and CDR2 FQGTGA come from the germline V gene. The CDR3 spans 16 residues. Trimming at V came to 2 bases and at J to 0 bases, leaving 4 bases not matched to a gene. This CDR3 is CASSLGPSGSTDTQYF. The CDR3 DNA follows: TGTGCCAGCAGCTTAGGGCCTAGCGGGAGCACAGATACGCAGTATTTT.

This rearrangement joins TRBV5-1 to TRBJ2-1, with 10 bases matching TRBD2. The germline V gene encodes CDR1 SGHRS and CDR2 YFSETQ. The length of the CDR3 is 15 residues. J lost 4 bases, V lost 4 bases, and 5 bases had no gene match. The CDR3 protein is CASSDPSGSYNEQFF. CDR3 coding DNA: TGCGCCAGCAGCGATCCTAGCGGGAGTTACAATGAGCAGTTCTTC.

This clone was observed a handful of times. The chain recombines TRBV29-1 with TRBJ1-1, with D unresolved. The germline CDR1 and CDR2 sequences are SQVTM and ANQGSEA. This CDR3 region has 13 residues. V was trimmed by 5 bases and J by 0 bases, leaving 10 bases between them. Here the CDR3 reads CSVSSTLNTEAFF. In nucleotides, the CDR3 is TGCAGCGTTAGTAGTACGCTGAACACTGAAGCTTTCTTT.